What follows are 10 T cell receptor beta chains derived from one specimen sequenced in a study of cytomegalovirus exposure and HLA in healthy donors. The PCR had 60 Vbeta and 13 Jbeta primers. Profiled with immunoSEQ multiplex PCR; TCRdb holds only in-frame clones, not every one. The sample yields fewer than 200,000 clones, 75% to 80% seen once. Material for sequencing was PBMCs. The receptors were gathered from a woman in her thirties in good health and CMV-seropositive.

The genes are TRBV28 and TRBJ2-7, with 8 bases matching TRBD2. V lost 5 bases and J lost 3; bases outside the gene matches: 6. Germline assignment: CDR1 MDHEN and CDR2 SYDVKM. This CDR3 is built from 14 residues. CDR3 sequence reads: CASSTAGVSYEQYF. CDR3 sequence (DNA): TGTGCCAGCAGTACAGCGGGAGTAAGCTACGAGCAGTACTTC. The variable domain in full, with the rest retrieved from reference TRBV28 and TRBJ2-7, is DVKVTQSSRYLVKRTGEKVFLECVQDMDHENMFWYRQDPGLGLRLIYFSYDVKMKEKGDIPEGYSVSREKKERFSLILESASTNQTSMYLCASSTAGVSYEQYFGPGTRLTVT.

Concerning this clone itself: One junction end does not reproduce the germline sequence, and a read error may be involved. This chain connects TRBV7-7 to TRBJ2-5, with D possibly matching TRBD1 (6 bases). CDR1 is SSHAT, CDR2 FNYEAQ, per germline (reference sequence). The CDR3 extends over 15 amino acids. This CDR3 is CASSLTPTGEETQYF. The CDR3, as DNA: TGTGCTAGCAGCTTAACCCCGACAGGAGAAGAGACCCAGTACTTC.

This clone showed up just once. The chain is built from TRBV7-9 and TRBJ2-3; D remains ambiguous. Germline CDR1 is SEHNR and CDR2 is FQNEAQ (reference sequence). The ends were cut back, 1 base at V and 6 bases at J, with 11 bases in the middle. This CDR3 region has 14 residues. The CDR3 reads CASSLVSEADTQYF. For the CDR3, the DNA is TGTGCCAGCAGCTTAGTCTCTGAGGCGGATACGCAGTATTTT.

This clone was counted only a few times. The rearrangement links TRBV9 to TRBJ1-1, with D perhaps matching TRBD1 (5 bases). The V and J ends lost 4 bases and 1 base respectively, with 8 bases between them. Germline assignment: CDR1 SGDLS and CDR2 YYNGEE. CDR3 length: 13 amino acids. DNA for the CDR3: TGTGCCAGCAGCATAACAGGGAACACTGAAGCTTTCTTT. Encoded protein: CASSITGNTEAFF.

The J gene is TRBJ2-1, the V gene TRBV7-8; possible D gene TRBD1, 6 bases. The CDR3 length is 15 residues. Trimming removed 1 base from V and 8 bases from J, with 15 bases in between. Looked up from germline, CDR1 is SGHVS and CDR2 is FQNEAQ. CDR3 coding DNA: TGTGCCAGCAGCTTAGGCCGGGACAATGGGTATGAGCAGTTCTTC. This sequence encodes CASSLGRDNGYEQFF.

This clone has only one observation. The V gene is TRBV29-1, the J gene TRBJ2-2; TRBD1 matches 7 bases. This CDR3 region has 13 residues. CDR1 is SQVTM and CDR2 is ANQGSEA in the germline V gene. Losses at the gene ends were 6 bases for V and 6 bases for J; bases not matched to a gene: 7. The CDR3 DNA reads TGCAGCGTCATGACAGGGTTCGCCGGGGAGCTGTTTTTT. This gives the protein CSVMTGFAGELFF.

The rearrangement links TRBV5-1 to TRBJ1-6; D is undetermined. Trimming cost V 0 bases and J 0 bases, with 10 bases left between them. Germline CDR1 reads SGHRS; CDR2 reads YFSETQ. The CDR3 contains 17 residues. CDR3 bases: TGCGCCAGCAGCTTGGGACAATCAGGCTCCTATAATTCACCCCTCCACTTT. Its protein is CASSLGQSGSYNSPLHF.

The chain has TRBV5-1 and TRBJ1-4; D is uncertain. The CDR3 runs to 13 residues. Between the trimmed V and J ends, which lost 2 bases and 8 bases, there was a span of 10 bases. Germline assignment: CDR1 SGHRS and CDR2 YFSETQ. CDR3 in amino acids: CASSFAEGEKLFF. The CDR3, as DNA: TGCGCCAGCAGCTTCGCTGAGGGCGAAAAACTGTTTTTT.

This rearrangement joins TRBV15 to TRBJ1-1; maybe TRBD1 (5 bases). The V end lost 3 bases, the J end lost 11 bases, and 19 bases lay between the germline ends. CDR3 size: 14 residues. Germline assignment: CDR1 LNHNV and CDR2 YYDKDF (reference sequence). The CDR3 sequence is CATSSSIPGLHAFF. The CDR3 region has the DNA TGTGCCACCAGCAGCTCCATACCAGGGCTCCACGCTTTCTTT.

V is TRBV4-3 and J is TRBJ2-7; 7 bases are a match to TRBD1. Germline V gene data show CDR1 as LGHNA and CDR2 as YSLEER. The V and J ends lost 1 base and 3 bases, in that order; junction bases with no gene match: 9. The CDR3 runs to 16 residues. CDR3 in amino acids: CASSQGTGTANYEQYF. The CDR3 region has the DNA TGCGCCAGCAGCCAAGGAACGGGGACAGCCAACTACGAGCAGTACTTC.